This entry lists 28 T cell receptor beta chains sequenced from one sample in a study of CD8 T cells in Susac syndrome. cDNA came from around 0.5 to 1 ug RNA primed by random hexamers. TCRdb independently ran MiXCR on the immunoSEQ multiplex PCR reads; one entry per CDR3 protein. This sample has 180,000 or so distinct CDR3 sequences, with around 94% found just once. The source material was CD4+ T cells from PBMCs. These receptors were taken from a human donor in good health.

The chain carries TRBV9 and TRBJ1-5; D unclear. Germline CDR1 SGDLS, CDR2 YYNGEE. The CDR3 extends over 13 amino acids. Deletions cut 0 bases from V and 4 bases from J, with 5 bases between. The chain's CDR3 is CASSVARNQPQHF. The CDR3 nucleotides are TGTGCCAGCAGCGTAGCCAGGAATCAGCCCCAGCATTTT.

The J gene is TRBJ2-7, the V gene TRBV2, with TRBD1 as a possible D gene (5 bases). The CDR3 has 16 amino acids. Germline-derived CDR1 and CDR2 are SNHLY and FYNNEI. V was pared by 0 bases and J by 0 bases, with 12 bases between. DNA for the CDR3: TGTGCCAGCAGTGAAGCAAGGACCGACAGCTCCTACGAGCAGTACTTC. Its protein is CASSEARTDSSYEQYF. Looking up the rest from reference TRBV2 and TRBJ2-7 gives the full variable domain: EPEVTQTPSHQVTQMGQEVILRCVPISNHLYFYWYRQILGQKVEFLVSFYNNEISEKSEIFDDQFSVERPDGSNFTLKIRSTKLEDSAMYFCASSEARTDSSYEQYFGPGTRLTVT.

This sequence joins TRBV24-1 and TRBJ1-2, with no clear D. V shed 7 bases and J shed 2 bases, with 10 bases lying between them. The CDR3 consists of 13 residues. Germline lookup yields CDR1 KGHDR and CDR2 SFDVKD. The CDR3 nucleotides read TGTGCCACCAGCTCGAGTTTAAACTATGGCTACACCTTC. This gives the protein CATSSSLNYGYTF.

This clonotype was found once. This sequence joins TRBV18 and TRBJ2-2; TRBD2 might be the D (7 bases). Germline V lookup: CDR1 KGHSH, CDR2 LQKENI. The CDR3 has 16 residues. Trimming stripped 1 base from V and 0 bases from J, with 9 bases between. CDR3 loop: CASSPRGGANTGELFF. CDR3 DNA: TGTGCCAGCTCACCACGGGGGGGCGCGAACACCGGGGAGCTGTTTTTT.

The chain recombines TRBV21-1 with TRBJ1-1. TRBV21-1 is a documented pseudogene. CDR3 length: 9 residues. The CDR3 loop reads CATELYAFF. The CDR3 DNA reads TGTGCCACCGAACTTTACGCTTTCTTT.

The chain recombines TRBV20-1 with TRBJ2-5, with 7 bases matching TRBD1. Trimming cost V 3 bases and J 3 bases; bases outside gene matches: 1. The CDR3 has 12 residues. CDR1 is DFQATT and CDR2 is SNEGSKA in the germline V gene (reference sequence). The CDR3 region is CSARGQKETQYF. The CDR3 DNA sequence: TGCAGTGCTAGGGGACAGAAAGAGACCCAGTACTTC.

The chain couples TRBV15 to TRBJ2-1; D perhaps matches TRBD2 (5 bases). The V gene's germline CDR1 is LNHNV and CDR2 YYDKDF (reference sequence). The CDR3 length is 14 residues. The V and J ends lost 0 bases and 15 bases respectively, with 18 bases between them. CDR3 protein: CATSREVGGMIRFF. Written as DNA, the CDR3 is TGTGCCACCAGCAGAGAGGTTGGAGGAATGATTCGGTTCTTC.

J is TRBJ1-2 and V is TRBV30, with D maybe TRBD1 (6 bases). Germline CDR1 GTSNPN, CDR2 SVGIG (reference sequence). Deletions cut 5 bases from V and 8 bases from J, with 15 bases between. This CDR3 has 12 amino acids. DNA of the CDR3: TGTGCCTGGCGGCGGGGGCCCCGGGGCTACACCTTC. Protein sequence: CAWRRGPRGYTF. The full variable domain, its missing parts supplied by reference TRBV30 and TRBJ1-2, is SQTIHQWPATLVQPVGSPLSLECTVEGTSNPNLYWYRQAAGRGLQLLFYSVGIGQISSEVPQNLSASRPQDRQFILSSKKLLLSDSGFYLCAWRRGPRGYTFGSGTRLTVV.

The gene calls are TRBV9 and TRBJ2-3; perhaps TRBD1 as D (5 bases). CDR1 is SGDLS, CDR2 YYNGEE, per germline. CDR3 length: 15 amino acids. V was pared by 0 bases and J by 3 bases, with 11 bases between. The CDR3, as DNA: TGTGCCAGCAGCGTAGGGGGCCGTGGGACAGATACGCAGTATTTT. This gives the protein CASSVGGRGTDTQYF.

The chain employs TRBV20-1 and TRBJ2-7, with D hard to call. The CDR3 consists of 11 residues. V shed 1 base and J shed 4 bases, with 5 bases lying between them. CDR1 and CDR2 from the germline V gene are DFQATT and SNEGSKA (reference sequence). The CDR3 protein is CSARGKYEQYF. Written as DNA, the CDR3 is TGCAGTGCTAGAGGGAAATACGAGCAGTACTTC.

The sample holds one count of this clonotype. The chain links TRBV24-1 to TRBJ2-1, with D perhaps TRBD2 (6 bases). This CDR3 region has 12 residues. Germline assignment: CDR1 KGHDR and CDR2 SFDVKD. Trimming pared 9 bases from V and 9 bases from J, leaving 14 bases between. This chain's CDR3 is CATWREFTEQFF. The CDR3 nucleotides are TGTGCCACCTGGAGGGAGTTCACTGAGCAGTTCTTC.

V usage is TRBV11-2 and J usage is TRBJ1-1; the match to TRBD1 covers 8 bases. Germline CDR1 and CDR2: SGHAT and FQNNGV. V was clipped by 1 base and J by 2 bases; unmatched bases: 3. There are 15 residues in the CDR3. CDR3 bases: TGTGCCAGCAGCTTAGGCAGGGGGCGAAACACTGAAGCTTTCTTT. It translates to CASSLGRGRNTEAFF.

The chain carries TRBV2 and TRBJ1-5; D possibly corresponds to TRBD1 (5 bases). Trimming left V 2 bases short and J 1 base short, with 6 bases between. Germline-derived CDR1 and CDR2 are SNHLY and FYNNEI. The CDR3 covers 14 residues. The CDR3 region is CASSEQGSNQPQHF. DNA of the CDR3: TGTGCCAGCAGTGAACAGGGCAGCAATCAGCCCCAGCATTTT.

This chain uses TRBV3-1 with TRBJ2-1; TRBD2 matches 9 bases. The CDR3 has 16 amino acids. Trimming cost V 2 bases and J 7 bases; bases outside gene matches: 9. Germline lookup yields CDR1 LGHDT and CDR2 YNNKEL (reference sequence). CDR3 protein: CASSQSGTSSRNEQFF. The DNA for the CDR3 is TGTGCCAGCAGCCAATCCGGGACTAGCAGCCGGAATGAGCAGTTCTTC.

The V call is TRBV6-1, the J call TRBJ1-5; 10 bases agree with TRBD1. The CDR3 runs 15 residues. V shed 4 bases, J shed 6 bases, and the junction held 6 bases outside the gene matches. Per germline, CDR1 MNHNS and CDR2 SASEGT. CDR3 bases: TGTGCCAGCAGTGGAGGACAGGGGGAGGCTCAGCCCCAGCATTTT. This translates into CASSGGQGEAQPQHF.

J is TRBJ2-7 and V is TRBV7-2; the match to TRBD2 covers 10 bases. After removal of 5 bases from V and 6 bases from J, the junction contained 7 bases not matched to a gene. Germline CDR1 is SGHTA and CDR2 is FQGNSA. This CDR3 region has 14 residues. CDR3 DNA sequence: TGTGCCAGCAGCCCCATACAGCGGGGGGGCGAGCAGTACTTC. The encoded protein is CASSPIQRGGEQYF. The complete variable domain, with remaining parts taken from reference TRBV7-2 and TRBJ2-7, reads GAGVSQSPSNKVTEKGKDVELRCDPISGHTALYWYRQSLGQGLEFLIYFQGNSAPDKSGLPSDRFSAERTGGSVSTLTIQRTQQEDSAVYLCASSPIQRGGEQYFGPGTRLTVT.

The CDR3 DNA is TGTGCCAGCAGCGTAGCAGACGGGGGGGCCTACGAGCAGTACTTC. Translated: CASSVADGGAYEQYF. V usage is TRBV9 and J usage is TRBJ2-7; 8 nucleotides agree with TRBD2. This CDR3 comprises 15 residues. V dropped 0 bases and J dropped 2; count of bases not matched to a gene: 4. Germline-derived CDR1 and CDR2 are SGDLS and YYNGEE.

The rearrangement links TRBV7-2 to TRBJ2-1; either TRBD1 or TRBD2 may supply D (5 bases each). Germline V gives CDR1 SGHTA, CDR2 FQGNSA. This CDR3 has 12 residues. The V gene lost 3 bases and the J gene lost 11 bases, with 11 bases spanning the gap. CDR3 coding DNA: TGTGCCAGCAGCTTCGCCGAGGGGAAGCAGTTCTTC. It translates to CASSFAEGKQFF.

The chain carries TRBV4-3 and TRBJ2-1; D ambiguous. This CDR3 is 17 amino acids long. Looked up from germline, CDR1 is LGHNA and CDR2 is YSLEER. Trimming pared 2 bases from V and 6 bases from J, leaving 20 bases between. CDR3 amino acids: CASSQFHQVPLSNEQFF. CDR3 DNA: TGCGCCAGCAGCCAATTCCATCAGGTGCCGCTTTCCAATGAGCAGTTCTTC.

This clonotype was observed a few times. The chain links TRBV6-1 to TRBJ1-2; D remains ambiguous. V was trimmed by 1 base and J by 3 bases, leaving 9 bases between them. Germline-derived CDR1 and CDR2 are MNHNS and SASEGT. The CDR3 is 14 residues long. CDR3 amino acids: CASSEVGRYYGYTF. In DNA form, the CDR3 reads TGTGCCAGCAGTGAAGTTGGCAGATACTATGGCTACACCTTC.

This clonotype was counted a few times. The chain combines TRBV9 with TRBJ2-3, with 13 bases aligning to TRBD2. The trim removed 2 bases at V and 1 base at J, leaving 1 base unmatched. The CDR3 spans 16 residues. Germline CDR1 and CDR2: SGDLS and YYNGEE. CDR3 in amino acids: CASSVGTSGGTDTQYF. The CDR3 nucleotides are TGTGCCAGCAGCGTCGGGACTAGCGGGGGCACAGATACGCAGTATTTT. Filled out from reference TRBV9 and TRBJ2-3, the complete variable domain reads DSGVTQTPKHLITATGQRVTLRCSPRSGDLSVYWYQQSLDQGLQFLIQYYNGEERAKGNILERFSAQQFPDLHSELNLSSLELGDSALYFCASSVGTSGGTDTQYFGPGTRLTVL.

This chain connects TRBV20-1 to TRBJ2-5, with D possibly TRBD2 on 6 matching bases. The CDR3 is 14 amino acids. V dropped 1 base and J dropped 5 bases, with 14 bases sitting between them. Germline lookup yields CDR1 DFQATT and CDR2 SNEGSKA (reference sequence). The CDR3 is CSARANWAGETQYF. The CDR3 nucleotides read TGCAGTGCTAGAGCCAATTGGGCGGGGGAGACCCAGTACTTC.

This clonotype came up once. The rearrangement uses TRBV20-1 and TRBJ2-1, with 10 positions matching TRBD1. J was trimmed by 6 bases and V by 5 bases; bases with no gene match: 10. CDR1 is DFQATT and CDR2 is SNEGSKA in the germline V gene (reference sequence). The CDR3 has 15 amino acids. The CDR3: CSAALRDRGFNEQFF. The CDR3, as DNA: TGCAGTGCTGCCCTCCGGGACAGGGGTTTCAATGAGCAGTTCTTC.

This clonotype was recorded once. The chain carries TRBV7-2 and TRBJ1-6; D is ambiguous. Germline assignment: CDR1 SGHTA and CDR2 FQGNSA. This CDR3 spans 16 amino acids. Between the trimmed V and J ends, which lost 5 bases and 6 bases, there was a span of 17 bases. CDR3 nucleotide sequence: TGTGCCAGCAGCCTCGTCTCGGGGAGAGGTAATTCACCCCTCCACTTT. Its translation: CASSLVSGRGNSPLHF.

This clonotype showed up just once. The chain is built from TRBV4-3 and TRBJ2-7; D is unclear. In germline, CDR1 is LGHNA, CDR2 YSLEER. CDR3 length: 15 amino acids. Trimming shortened V by 3 bases and J by 0 bases, and 12 bases separated the two germline ends. CDR3 amino acids: CASSQDVFSSYEQYF. The CDR3 coding sequence is TGCGCCAGCAGCCAGGACGTGTTTAGCTCCTACGAGCAGTACTTC.

The rearrangement joins TRBV28 to TRBJ2-1; D unresolved. Trimming removed 0 bases at V and 5 bases at J, with 2 bases between. Germline lookup yields CDR1 MDHEN and CDR2 SYDVKM. This CDR3 region has 12 residues. The CDR3 sequence: CASSLWDNEQFF. The CDR3 nucleotides read TGTGCCAGCAGTTTATGGGACAATGAGCAGTTCTTC. Full variable domain (outside the CDR3, taken from reference TRBV28 and TRBJ2-1): DVKVTQSSRYLVKRTGEKVFLECVQDMDHENMFWYRQDPGLGLRLIYFSYDVKMKEKGDIPEGYSVSREKKERFSLILESASTNQTSMYLCASSLWDNEQFFGPGTRLTVL.

The chain links TRBV18 to TRBJ2-7; the D gene could be TRBD1 or TRBD2 (5 bases each). From germline, CDR1 is KGHSH and CDR2 LQKENI. The CDR3 spans 15 residues. V dropped 2 bases and J dropped 3 bases, with 14 bases sitting between them. CDR3 nucleotide sequence: TGTGCCAGCTCACCATCATCACGGGGCAACTACGAGCAGTACTTC. This encodes CASSPSSRGNYEQYF.

The chain recombines TRBV20-1 with TRBJ1-3; TRBD1 might be the D (5 bases). Between the trimmed V and J ends, which lost 7 bases and 4 bases, there was a span of 14 bases. Germline V gives CDR1 DFQATT, CDR2 SNEGSKA (reference sequence). CDR3 size: 13 residues. The CDR3: CSVRAPMGNTIYF. CDR3 coding DNA: TGCAGTGTCAGGGCACCGATGGGAAACACCATATATTTT.